One sample yielded the 7 T cell receptor beta chains listed below, sequenced in a study of blood T cell repertoires in COVID-19. Some clones are missing from TCRdb's copy, which holds only in-frame ones; the method was immunoSEQ multiplex PCR. The repertoire consists of about 130,000 clones, with approximately 91% occurring once and the leading ten covering over 1%. The sample consisted of peripheral blood. Source of these receptors: an elderly woman with acute or convalescent COVID-19.

The chain employs TRBV29-1 and TRBJ1-5, with 10 bases lining up with TRBD1. The germline V gene has CDR1 SQVTM and CDR2 ANQGSEA. The CDR3 contains 13 residues. V was pared by 7 bases and J by 2 bases, with 2 bases of the junction left unmatched. This CDR3 reads CSGGQGRNQPQHF. The CDR3 DNA follows: TGCAGCGGGGGACAGGGGCGCAATCAGCCCCAGCATTTT. Together with reference TRBV29-1 and TRBJ1-5, the CDR3 gives the full variable domain: SAVISQKPSRDICQRGTSLTIQCQVDSQVTMMFWYRQQPGQSLTLIATANQGSEATYESGFVIDKFPISRPNLTFSTLTVSNMSPEDSSIYLCSGGQGRNQPQHFGDGTRLSIL.

The V and J genes are TRBV6-5 and TRBJ2-7; TRBD1 matches 9 bases. V was pared by 4 bases and J by 2 bases, with 3 bases of the junction left unmatched. The CDR3 runs 14 residues. The germline CDR1 and CDR2 sequences are MNHEY and SVGAGI. In DNA form, the CDR3 reads TGTGCCAGCAGTTTTGGACAGGGGCCCTACGAGCAGTACTTC. Translated: CASSFGQGPYEQYF.

This clone was counted a single time. The gene calls are TRBV5-5 and TRBJ2-2, with unresolved D. There are 16 residues in the CDR3. Germline V lookup: CDR1 SGHKS, CDR2 YYEKEE (reference sequence). Trimming took 4 bases from V and 0 from J, leaving 13 bases between them. The DNA of the CDR3 is TGTGCCAGCAGCCATCAGACTTTCACGAACACCGGGGAGCTGTTTTTT. Translation: CASSHQTFTNTGELFF.

The chain carries TRBV19 and TRBJ1-3, with 11 nucleotides matching TRBD1. CDR1 and CDR2 from the germline V gene are LNHDA and SQIVND (reference sequence). The CDR3 length is 18 residues. The ends lost 5 bases at V and 0 bases at J; junction bases unmatched: 9. This CDR3 reads CASSLRTGGESSGNTIYF. CDR3 nucleotide sequence: TGTGCCAGTAGTCTCCGGACAGGGGGCGAAAGCTCTGGAAACACCATATATTTT.

This clone was seen a few times. Other DNA sequences in the same sample also yield this CDR3. This chain uses TRBV5-1 with TRBJ1-4, with 8 bases matching TRBD1. There are 14 residues in the CDR3. Per germline, CDR1 SGHRS and CDR2 YFSETQ. After removal of 2 bases from V and 8 bases from J, the junction contained 5 bases not matched to a gene. The chain's CDR3 is CASSFGQGAEKLFF. CDR3 in DNA: TGCGCCAGCAGCTTCGGCCAGGGGGCAGAAAAACTGTTTTTT.

The chain links TRBV5-1 to TRBJ1-2; the D is unclear. The CDR3 totals 13 residues. V gave up 2 bases and J gave up 8 bases, with 13 bases separating them. Germline V gene data show CDR1 as SGHRS and CDR2 as YFSETQ. CDR3 region: CASSFLGVQGYTF. CDR3 nucleotides: TGCGCCAGCAGCTTTCTGGGAGTTCAAGGCTACACCTTC.

The CDR3 nucleotides are TGTGCCAGCAGCTTGGACAGGTGGGAGACCCAGTACTTC. It specifies CASSLDRWETQYF. The rearrangement uses TRBV5-6 and TRBJ2-5; D is possibly TRBD1 (5 bases). Germline V gives CDR1 SGHDT, CDR2 YYEEEE. Trimming removed 0 bases at V and 5 bases at J, with 8 bases between. The CDR3 runs to 13 residues.